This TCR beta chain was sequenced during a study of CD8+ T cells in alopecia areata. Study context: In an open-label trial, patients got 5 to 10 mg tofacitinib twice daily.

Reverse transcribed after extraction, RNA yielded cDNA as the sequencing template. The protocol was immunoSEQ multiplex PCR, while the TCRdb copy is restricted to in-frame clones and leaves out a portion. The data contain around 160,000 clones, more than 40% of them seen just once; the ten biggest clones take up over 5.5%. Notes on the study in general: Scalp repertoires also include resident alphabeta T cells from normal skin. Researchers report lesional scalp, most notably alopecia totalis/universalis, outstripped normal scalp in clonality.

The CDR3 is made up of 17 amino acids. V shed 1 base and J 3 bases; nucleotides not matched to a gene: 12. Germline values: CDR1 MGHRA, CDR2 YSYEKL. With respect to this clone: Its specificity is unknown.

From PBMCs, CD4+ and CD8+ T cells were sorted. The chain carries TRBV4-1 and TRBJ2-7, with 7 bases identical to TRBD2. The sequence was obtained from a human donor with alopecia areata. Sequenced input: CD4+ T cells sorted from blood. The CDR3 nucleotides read TGCGCCAGCAGCCAAGCATCTTTGGCGGGAGCCTTCTACGAGCAGTACTTC. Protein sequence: CASSQASLAGAFYEQYF.